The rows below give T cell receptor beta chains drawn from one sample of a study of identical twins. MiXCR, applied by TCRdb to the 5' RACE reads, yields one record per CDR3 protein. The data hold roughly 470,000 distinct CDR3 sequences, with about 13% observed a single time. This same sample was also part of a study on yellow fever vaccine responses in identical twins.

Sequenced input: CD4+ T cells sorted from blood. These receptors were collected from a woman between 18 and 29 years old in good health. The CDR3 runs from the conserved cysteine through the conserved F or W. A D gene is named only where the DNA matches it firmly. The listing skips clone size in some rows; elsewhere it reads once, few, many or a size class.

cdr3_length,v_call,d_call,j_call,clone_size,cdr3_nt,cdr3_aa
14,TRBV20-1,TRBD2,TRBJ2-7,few,TGCAGTGCTCCCGACCGGCTAGCGGGATACGAGCAGTACTTC,CSAPDRLAGYEQYF
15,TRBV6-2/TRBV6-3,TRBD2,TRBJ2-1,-,TGTGCCAGCAGTTACGGGGTAGCGGGAGGAAGTGAGCAGTTCTTC,CASSYGVAGGSEQFF
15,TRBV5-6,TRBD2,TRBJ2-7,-,TGTGCCAGCAGCTCGACCCCGGGACTAGCACCCGAGCAGTACTTC,CASSSTPGLAPEQYF
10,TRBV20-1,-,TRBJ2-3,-,TGCAGTCCCCACCCAGATACGCAGTATTTT,CSPHPDTQYF
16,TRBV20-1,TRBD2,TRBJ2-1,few,TGCAGTGCTAGAGATCCACTAGCGGGAGGGCCGAATGAGCAGTTCTTC,CSARDPLAGGPNEQFF
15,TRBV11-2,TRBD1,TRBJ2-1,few,TGTGCCAGCAGCCAAATTCGGGACAGGGACAATGAGCAGTTCTTC,CASSQIRDRDNEQFF
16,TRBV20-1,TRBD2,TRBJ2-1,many,TGCAGTGCTAGTGATCCTAGCGGGGGGGACTACAATGAGCAGTTCTTC,CSASDPSGGDYNEQFF
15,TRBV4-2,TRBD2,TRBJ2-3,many,TGTGCCAGCAGCCAAGATGCTAGCGGGATCTATACGCAGTATTTT,CASSQDASGIYTQYF
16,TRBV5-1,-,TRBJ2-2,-,TGCGCCAGCAGCTTCATCCCAGGGACGAACACCGGGGAGCTGTTTTTT,CASSFIPGTNTGELFF
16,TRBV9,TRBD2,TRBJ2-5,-,TGTGCCAGCAGCGTTCTAGCGGGGGGGAACCAAGAGACCCAGTACTTC,CASSVLAGGNQETQYF
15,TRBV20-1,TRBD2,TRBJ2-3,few,TGCAGTGCGCGAAGGACTAGCGGACGCACAGATACGCAGTATTTT,CSARRTSGRTDTQYF
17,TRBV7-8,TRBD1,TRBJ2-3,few,TGTGCCAGCAGCCCGGACAGGGCATCCTCCGGCACAGATACGCAGTATTTT,CASSPDRASSGTDTQYF
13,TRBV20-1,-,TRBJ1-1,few,TGCAGTGCTAGAGGGCAGCTGAACACTGAAGCTTTCTTT,CSARGQLNTEAFF
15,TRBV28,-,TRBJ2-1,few,TGTGCCAGCAGTCGTACAGGGATAAATTTCAATGAGCAGTTCTTC,CASSRTGINFNEQFF
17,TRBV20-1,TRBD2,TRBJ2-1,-,TGCAGTGCTCTGCGGGGACTAGCTAAACTCTCCTACAATGAGCAGTTCTTC,CSALRGLAKLSYNEQFF
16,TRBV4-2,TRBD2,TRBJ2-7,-,TGTGCCAGCAGCCAAGATAGTAGCGGGAACCCCTACGAGCAGTACTTC,CASSQDSSGNPYEQYF
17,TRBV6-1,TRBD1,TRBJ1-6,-,TGTGCCAGCAGGCCTAGACAGGGGAGTTCCTATAATTCACCCCTCCACTTT,CASRPRQGSSYNSPLHF
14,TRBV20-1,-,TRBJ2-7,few,TGCAGTGCTAGTTATATCGCCCCAGGCCACGAGCAGTACTTC,CSASYIAPGHEQYF
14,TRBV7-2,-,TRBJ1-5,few,TGTGCCAGCAGTTTGGCCATTAACAATCAGCCCCAGCATTTT,CASSLAINNQPQHF
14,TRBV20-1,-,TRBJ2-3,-,TGCAGTGCTAGTCAGCGGCTAGCTCCCTGGACGCAGTATTTT,CSASQRLAPWTQYF
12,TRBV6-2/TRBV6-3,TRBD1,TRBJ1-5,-,TGTGCCATCGGGACAGGGGGTCAGCCCCAGCATTTT,CAIGTGGQPQHF